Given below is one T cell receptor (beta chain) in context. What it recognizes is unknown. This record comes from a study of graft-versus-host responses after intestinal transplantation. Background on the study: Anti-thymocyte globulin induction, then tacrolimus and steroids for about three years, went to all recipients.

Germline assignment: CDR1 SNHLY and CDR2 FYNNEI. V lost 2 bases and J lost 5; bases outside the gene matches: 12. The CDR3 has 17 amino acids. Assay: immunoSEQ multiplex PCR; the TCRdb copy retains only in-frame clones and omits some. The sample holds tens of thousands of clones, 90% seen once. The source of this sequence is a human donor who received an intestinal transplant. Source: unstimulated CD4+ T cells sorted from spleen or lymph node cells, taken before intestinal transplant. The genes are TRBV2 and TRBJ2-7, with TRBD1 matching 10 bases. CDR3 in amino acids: CASSEWGRDRGFDEQYF. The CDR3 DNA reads TGTGCCAGCAGTGAATGGGGGAGGGACAGGGGTTTCGACGAGCAGTACTTC.